This TCR beta chain appears in the sequencing data of a study of blood T cells in healthy people across ages. Study observations and caveats: More naive CD4+ cells and higher diversity marked long-lived donors relative to aged donors. CMV infection status of these donors was not known.

There are 14 residues in the CDR3. CDR1 MNHEY and CDR2 SVGAGI come from the germline V gene. J was trimmed by 7 bases and V by 5 bases; bases with no gene match: 8. In the case of this clonotype: Its antigen is undetermined.

A second roughly 6 to 11 cycle PCR used barcoded and J-beta primers. From the 5' RACE reads, TCRdb called clonotypes with MiXCR, one entry per CDR3 protein. The profile shows about 1.6 million distinct CDR3 sequences, around 35% of them singletons. The clonotype was recovered from a woman in her twenties or thirties in good health. The sample taken for sequencing was blood. This sequence joins TRBV6-5 and TRBJ2-1; 7 bases map to TRBD1. The CDR3 bases are TGTGCCAGCAGTCGCCCGGGACAGACTAATGAGCAGTTCTTC. Translated, it gives CASSRPGQTNEQFF.